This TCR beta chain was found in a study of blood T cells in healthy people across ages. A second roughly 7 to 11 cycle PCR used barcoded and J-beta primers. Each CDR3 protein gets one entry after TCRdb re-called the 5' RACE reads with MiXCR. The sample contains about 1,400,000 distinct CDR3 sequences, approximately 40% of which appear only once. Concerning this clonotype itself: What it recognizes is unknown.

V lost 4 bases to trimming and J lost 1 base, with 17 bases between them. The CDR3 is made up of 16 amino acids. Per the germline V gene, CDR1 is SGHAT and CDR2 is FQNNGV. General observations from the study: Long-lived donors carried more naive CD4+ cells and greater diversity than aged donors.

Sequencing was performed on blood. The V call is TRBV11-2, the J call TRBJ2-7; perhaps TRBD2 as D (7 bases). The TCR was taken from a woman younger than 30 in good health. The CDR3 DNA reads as TGTGCCAGCAGCTCAGCCCAGGGAGGGGGTTCCTACGAGCAGTACTTC. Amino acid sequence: CASSSAQGGGSYEQYF.